This entry features one TCR beta chain sequence. Its antigen is undetermined. The CDR3 carries no conserved terminal phenylalanine or tryptophan, so it likely arises from a read error. In germline, CDR1 is MNHEY, CDR2 SMNVEV (reference sequence). The CDR3 is 12 residues long. V lost 3 bases to trimming and J lost 7 bases, with 10 bases between them. The entry originates in a study of T cell repertoires in cytomegalovirus infection. TCRdb fed the reads into MiXCR, producing one record per CDR3 protein. The table includes roughly 80,000 distinct CDR3 sequences, 20% to 30% detected once. V gene TRBV27 combines with J gene TRBJ2-7, with unresolved D. The clonotype was recovered from a human donor in good health (CMV status not recorded). Some clones in this sample may be carry-over from other donors' samples. The sequencing used CD8+ T cells from cultured PBMCs, collected from culture after CMV antigen stimulation. The CDR3 reads CASSLVQGEQYI. The CDR3 region has the DNA TGTGCCAGCAGTTTGGTCCAAGGAGAGCAGTACATC.